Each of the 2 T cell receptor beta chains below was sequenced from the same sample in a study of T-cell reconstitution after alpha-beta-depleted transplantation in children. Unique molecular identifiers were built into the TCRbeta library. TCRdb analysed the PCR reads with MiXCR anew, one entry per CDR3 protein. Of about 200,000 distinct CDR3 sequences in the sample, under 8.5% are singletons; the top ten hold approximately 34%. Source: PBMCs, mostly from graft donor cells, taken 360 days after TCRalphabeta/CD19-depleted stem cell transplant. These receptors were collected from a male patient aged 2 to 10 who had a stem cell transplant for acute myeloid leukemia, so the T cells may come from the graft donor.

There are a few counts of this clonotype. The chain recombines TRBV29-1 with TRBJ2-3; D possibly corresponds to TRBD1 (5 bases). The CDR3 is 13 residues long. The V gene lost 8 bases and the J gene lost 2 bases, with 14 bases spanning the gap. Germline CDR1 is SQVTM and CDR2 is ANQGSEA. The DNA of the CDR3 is TGCAGCAATTTTAGGGGCGACACAGATACGCAGTATTTT. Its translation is CSNFRGDTDTQYF.

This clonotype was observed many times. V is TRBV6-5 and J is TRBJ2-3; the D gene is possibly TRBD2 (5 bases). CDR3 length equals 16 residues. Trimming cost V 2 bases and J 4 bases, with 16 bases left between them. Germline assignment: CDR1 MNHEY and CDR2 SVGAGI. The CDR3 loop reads CASSYLDDPGADTQYF. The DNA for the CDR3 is TGTGCCAGCAGTTACCTAGACGACCCCGGGGCAGATACGCAGTATTTT.